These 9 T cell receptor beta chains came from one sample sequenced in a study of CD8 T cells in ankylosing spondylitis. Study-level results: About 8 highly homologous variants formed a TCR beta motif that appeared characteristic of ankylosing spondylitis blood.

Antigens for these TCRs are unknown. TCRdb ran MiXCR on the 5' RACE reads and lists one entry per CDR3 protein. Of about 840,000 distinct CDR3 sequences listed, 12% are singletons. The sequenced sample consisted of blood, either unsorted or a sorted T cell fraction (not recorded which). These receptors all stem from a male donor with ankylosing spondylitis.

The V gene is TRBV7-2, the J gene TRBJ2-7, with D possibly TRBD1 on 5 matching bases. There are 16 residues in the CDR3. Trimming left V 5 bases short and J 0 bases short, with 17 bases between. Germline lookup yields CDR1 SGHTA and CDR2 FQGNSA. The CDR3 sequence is CASSPVGGASSYEQYF. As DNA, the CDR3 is TGTGCCAGCAGCCCGGTGGGTGGGGCGAGCTCCTACGAGCAGTACTTC.

CDR3 DNA: TGTGCCAGCAGCCTGAAGGATGAGCAGTTCTTC. As protein: CASSLKDEQFF. J is TRBJ2-1 and V is TRBV7-2; D is unclear. This CDR3 is built from 11 residues. Per germline, CDR1 SGHTA and CDR2 FQGNSA. The germline V and J ends were trimmed by 5 bases and 8 bases, with 7 bases remaining between them.

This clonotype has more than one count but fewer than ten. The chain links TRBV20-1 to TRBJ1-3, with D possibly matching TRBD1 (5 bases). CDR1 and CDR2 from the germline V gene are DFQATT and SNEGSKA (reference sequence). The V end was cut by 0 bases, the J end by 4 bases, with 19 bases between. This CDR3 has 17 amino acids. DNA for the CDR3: TGCAGTGCTAGAGATAGGTTAACAGGCGGGAAAGGAAACACCATATATTTT. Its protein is CSARDRLTGGKGNTIYF.

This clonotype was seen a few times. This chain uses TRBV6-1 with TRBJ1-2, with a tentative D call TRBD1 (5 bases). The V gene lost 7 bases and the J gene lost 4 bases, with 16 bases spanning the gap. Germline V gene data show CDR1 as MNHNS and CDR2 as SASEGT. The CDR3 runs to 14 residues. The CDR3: CASTRDVLTYGYTF. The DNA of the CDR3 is TGTGCCAGCACCCGGGACGTCCTGACCTATGGCTACACCTTC.

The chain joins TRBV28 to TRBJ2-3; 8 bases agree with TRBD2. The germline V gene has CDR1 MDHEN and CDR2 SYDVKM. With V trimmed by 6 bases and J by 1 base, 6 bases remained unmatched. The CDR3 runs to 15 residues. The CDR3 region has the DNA TGTGCCAGCAGCGTAGCGGGAATTCGCACAGATACGCAGTATTTT. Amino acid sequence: CASSVAGIRTDTQYF.

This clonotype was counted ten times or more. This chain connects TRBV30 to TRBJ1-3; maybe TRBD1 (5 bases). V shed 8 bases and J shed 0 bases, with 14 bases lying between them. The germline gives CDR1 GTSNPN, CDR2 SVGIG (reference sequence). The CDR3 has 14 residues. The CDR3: CAGSRGGSGNTIYF. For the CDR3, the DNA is TGTGCCGGTTCAAGGGGAGGCTCTGGAAACACCATATATTTT.

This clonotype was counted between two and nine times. The CDR3, as DNA: TGCAGTGCTATGGGACTTCGGAGGGTTTCTAATGAGCAGTTCTTC. This sequence encodes CSAMGLRRVSNEQFF. The rearrangement links TRBV20-1 to TRBJ2-1; TRBD2 is a possible D gene (6 bases). Germline V lookup: CDR1 DFQATT, CDR2 SNEGSKA (reference sequence). V was shortened by 4 bases and J by 7 bases, with 20 bases between the two germline ends. CDR3 length equals 15 residues.

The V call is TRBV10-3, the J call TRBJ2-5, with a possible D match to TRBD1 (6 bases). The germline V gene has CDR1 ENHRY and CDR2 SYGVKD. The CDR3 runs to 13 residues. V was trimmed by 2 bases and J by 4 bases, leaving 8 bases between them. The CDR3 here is CAISELQGETQYF. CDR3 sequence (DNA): TGTGCCATCAGTGAGCTACAGGGAGAGACCCAGTACTTC.

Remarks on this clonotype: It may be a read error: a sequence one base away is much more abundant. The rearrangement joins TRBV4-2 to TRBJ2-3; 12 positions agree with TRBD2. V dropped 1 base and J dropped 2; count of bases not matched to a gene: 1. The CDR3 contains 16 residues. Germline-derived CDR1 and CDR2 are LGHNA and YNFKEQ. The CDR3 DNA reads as TGTGCCAGCAGCCAAGGACTAGCGGGAGACACAGATACGCAGTATTTT. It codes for CASSQGLAGDTDTQYF.